The rows below give T cell receptor beta chains drawn from one sample of a study of T cell repertoires in cytomegalovirus infection. Antigens for these TCRs are unknown. MiXCR, run by TCRdb on the reads, gives a single entry per CDR3 protein. Of roughly 990,000 distinct CDR3 sequences listed, approximately 30% were seen once; the top ten hold around 15%. The material was cultured CD8+ T cells from PBMCs, obtained from culture after CMV antigen stimulation. These receptors were collected from a human donor in good health (CMV status not recorded). Some clones in this sample may be carry-over from other donors' samples. Each CDR3 is given with its conserved first and last residue. Fields, in order: J gene, D gene, V gene, clone size, CDR3 protein, CDR3 DNA. The D gene is left open where the match is weak. Only some rows state a clone size, as once, few, many or a class for expanded clones.

>TRBJ2-1|TRBD1|TRBV14|few
CATSRDRVNEQFF
TGTGCCACCTCCCGGGACAGGGTGAATGAGCAGTTCTTC
>TRBJ2-7|TRBD2|TRBV10-3|few
CAISKTLAGIPYEQYF
TGTGCCATCAGCAAGACTCTAGCGGGGATACCCTACGAGCAGTACTTC
>TRBJ2-3|TRBD2|TRBV4-1|.
CASSPSGTSKNTQYF
TGCGCCAGCAGCCCCTCCGGGACTAGCAAAAATACGCAGTATTTT
>TRBJ1-2|TRBD1|TRBV20-1|.
CSAPVTWTGPPNYGYTF
TGCAGTGCTCCGGTCACCTGGACAGGACCCCCGAACTATGGCTACACCTTC
>TRBJ2-1|.|TRBV24-1|few
CATSSLKVWNEQFF
TGTGCCACCAGTTCCCTCAAAGTGTGGAATGAGCAGTTCTTC
>TRBJ2-1|TRBD2|TRBV6-5|.
CASSSILAGGNEQFF
TGTGCCAGCAGTTCCATACTAGCGGGGGGGAATGAGCAGTTCTTC
>TRBJ1-5|.|TRBV12-5|.
CASGLPPGGRLGNQPQHF
TGTGCTAGTGGTTTGCCACCGGGGGGTCGATTGGGCAATCAGCCCCAGCATTTT
>TRBJ2-2|.|TRBV6-2/TRBV6-3|.
CASSLYIDTGELFF
TGTGCCAGCAGTTTATATATAGACACCGGGGAGCTGTTTTTT
>TRBJ2-2|TRBD1|TRBV12-3/TRBV12-4|few
CASSFLLQGLYSGELFF
TGTGCCAGCAGTTTCCTCTTACAGGGGTTATATTCCGGGGAGCTGTTTTTT
>TRBJ2-4|TRBD1|TRBV7-8|many
CASSLVGRTGQNIQYF
TGTGCCAGCAGCTTAGTGGGGAGAACGGGACAGAACATTCAGTACTTC
>TRBJ2-5|.|TRBV28|few
CASSLGGGASRETQYF
TGTGCCAGCAGTTTAGGGGGGGGGGCCTCAAGAGAGACCCAGTACTTC
>TRBJ1-1|.|TRBV4-1|.
CASSQEGIMNTEAFF
TGCGCCAGCAGCCAAGAAGGGATTATGAACACTGAAGCTTTCTTT
>TRBJ1-2|.|TRBV20-1|.
CSADPPGQNYGYTF
TGCAGTGCTGACCCCCCGGGACAAAACTATGGCTACACCTTC
>TRBJ2-5|.|TRBV6-5|.
CASSYSVGVWETQYF
TGTGCCAGCAGTTACTCGGTCGGGGTTTGGGAGACCCAGTACTTC
>TRBJ2-3|.|TRBV7-9|.
CASSPSTGITDTQYF
TGTGCCAGCAGCCCGTCGACGGGTATCACAGATACGCAGTATTTT
>TRBJ2-7|.|TRBV19|few
CASSIVGGSYEQYF
TGTGCCAGTAGTATAGTAGGGGGATCCTACGAGCAGTACTTC
>TRBJ1-2|TRBD1|TRBV9|.
CASSAPGQGFIYGYTF
TGTGCCAGCAGCGCCCCCGGACAGGGGTTTATTTATGGCTACACCTTC
>TRBJ2-1|TRBD1|TRBV9|.
CASSQGWIGQGDLDEQFF
TGTGCCAGCAGCCAGGGATGGATTGGACAGGGTGATTTGGATGAGCAGTTCTTC
>TRBJ1-1|.|TRBV12-3/TRBV12-4|few
CASSFLQGDTEAFF
TGTGCCAGCAGTTTCTTACAGGGAGACACTGAAGCTTTCTTT
>TRBJ1-1|.|TRBV4-2|.
CASSQESTAPNTEAFF
TGTGCCAGCAGCCAAGAATCGACAGCACCGAACACTGAAGCTTTCTTT
>TRBJ2-1|.|TRBV27|.
CASSPKGRSLDEQFF
TGTGCCAGCAGCCCAAAGGGACGGTCTCTCGATGAGCAGTTCTTC
>TRBJ2-5|TRBD2|TRBV4-2|few
CASSQDPGLAGGKETQYF
TGTGCCAGCAGCCAAGACCCGGGACTAGCGGGGGGGAAGGAGACCCAGTACTTC
>TRBJ2-1|.|TRBV4-3|.
CASSQDVQKVNYNEQFF
TGCGCCAGCAGCCAAGATGTTCAGAAGGTGAACTACAATGAGCAGTTCTTC
>TRBJ2-7|.|TRBV3-1|.
CASKMQGTYEQYF
TGTGCCAGCAAGATGCAGGGGACTTACGAGCAGTACTTC
>TRBJ2-5|TRBD1|TRBV14|.
CASSQEGRGPQETQYF
TGTGCCAGCAGCCAAGAGGGAAGGGGGCCCCAAGAGACCCAGTACTTC
>TRBJ2-1|TRBD2|TRBV6-2/TRBV6-3|few
CASSYLAGWINEQFF
TGTGCCAGCAGTTACCTAGCGGGGTGGATCAATGAGCAGTTCTTC
>TRBJ2-1|.|TRBV12-3/TRBV12-4|many
CASSPLAIEQFF
TGTGCCAGCAGCCCTCTAGCTATTGAGCAGTTCTTC
>TRBJ1-1|.|TRBV7-8|few
CASSLYALGGTEAFF
TGTGCCAGCAGCTTATACGCCTTAGGCGGGACTGAAGCTTTCTTT